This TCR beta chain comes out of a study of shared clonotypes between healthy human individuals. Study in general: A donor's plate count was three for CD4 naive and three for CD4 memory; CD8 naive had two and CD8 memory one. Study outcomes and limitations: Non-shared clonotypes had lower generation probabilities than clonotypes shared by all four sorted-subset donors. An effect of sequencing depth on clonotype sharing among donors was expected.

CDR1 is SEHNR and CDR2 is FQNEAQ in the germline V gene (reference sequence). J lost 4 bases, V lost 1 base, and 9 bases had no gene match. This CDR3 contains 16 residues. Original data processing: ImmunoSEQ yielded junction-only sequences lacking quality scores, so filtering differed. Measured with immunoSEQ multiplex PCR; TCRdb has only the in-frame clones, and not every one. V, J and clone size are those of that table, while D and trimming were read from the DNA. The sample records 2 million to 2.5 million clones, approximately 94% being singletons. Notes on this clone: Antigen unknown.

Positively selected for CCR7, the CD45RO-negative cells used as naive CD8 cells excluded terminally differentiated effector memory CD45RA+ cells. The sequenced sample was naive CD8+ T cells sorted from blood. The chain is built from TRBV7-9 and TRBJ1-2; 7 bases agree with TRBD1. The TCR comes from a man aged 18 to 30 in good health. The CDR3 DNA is TGTGCCAGCAGCTTAGTGTCCGGACAGGCACGCTATGGCTACACCTTC. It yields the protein CASSLVSGQARYGYTF.